This TCR beta chain appears in the sequencing data of a study of cytomegalovirus exposure and HLA in healthy donors (dated by TCRdb to about 2017). With respect to the entire study: In an earlier analysis of roughly 590 of the donors, around 290 Gb of sequence data and 90 million to 120 million unique TCR beta sequences from about 190 million T cells were reported. An early release covering more than 500 HLA-typed donors comprised about 320 gigabases of sequencing data and about 90 million unique TCR sequences. Of the 300 to 500 genotyped donors, 80% to 90% were placed in the genetic ancestry cluster associated with self-reported Caucasian donors. The study was designed to test whether signatures of past pathogen exposure could be identified by cataloging public T cell receptors. The study used immunosequencing to profile the T cell repertoires of approximately 640 subjects and linked those repertoires to cytomegalovirus serostatus. Besides the first cohort of roughly 640 subjects, a separate validation cohort made up of about 120 different subjects was used. To predict cytomegalovirus infection status, the study brought together high-throughput TCR immunosequencing, statistical association of individual TCRs with disease status, and machine learning. To study patterns of TCR occurrence, a later analysis re-analyzed previously published TCR beta repertoires from hundreds of donors and added high-resolution HLA genotyping. The later analysis used no new phenotypic data to find candidate immune exposures, relying instead on TCR beta sequences and their occurrence across donors. To decide whether each TCR beta V gene segment behaved as functional or pseudogenic, an earlier analysis of over 500 of the donors relied on high-throughput TCR beta sequencing. Donor age, sex, ethnicity and CMV serostatus were compiled alongside the repertoire data. A later genetic analysis used genome-wide SNP genotypes for 398 of the 666 donors, treating that subset as a discovery cohort. All discovery cohort repertoires had been generated on a single sequencing platform. HLA typing covered class I and class II loci at four-digit resolution. Typing coverage differed by locus: A, B, C, DRB1 and DQB1 were typed in roughly 620-630 donors, DQA1 in roughly 500, DPA1 in roughly 590, and DPB1 in just under 490. Four or five DR-DQ haplotypes were handled as single units for association and clustering, since linkage in the cohort was strong. Among about 360 genotyped donors of the cohort, an average of around 240,000 unique TCR beta nucleotide sequences were sequenced per donor, roughly 18% of them non-productive.

Summary of the overall study and its limitations: Because the 87-base-pair reads could not distinguish some IMGT-functional V segments, including TRBV6-2 and TRBV6-3, those segments were excluded. While some public TCRs were present in many individuals, most TCR sequences turned up only very rarely across donors. A further reported finding was that TCR beta sequences accurately predicted the HLA-A and HLA-B alleles for most subjects in the first cohort. In a later genetic analysis, a missense DCLRE1C variant was associated with V-gene and J-gene trimming of TCR beta chains, and the association was replicated in an independent cohort. Because counts were too low, roughly 17 rarely observed V segments, including chromosome 9 orphons, were left out of the earlier analysis of 587 of the donors. Because some donors lacked HLA typing at each locus, the association tests relied only on the typed subset. In a later analysis, the rate of TCR association differed among HLA loci, with DRB1 alleles having the most associated TCRs and HLA-C alleles having the fewest. Three of the identified cytomegalovirus-associated TCR beta chains were confirmed in vitro to be specific for cytomegalovirus antigens. Specific HLA alleles were associated with 15,000 to 20,000 TCR beta sequences at a false discovery rate of 0.05 in a later analysis. In both the original and validation cohorts, the classifier was reported to diagnose cytomegalovirus status with high specificity and sensitivity. The presence/absence analyses assumed that sequencing depth was roughly uniform across donors, and that assumption may not be true. The only immune exposure information available for the cohort was CMV serostatus. According to a later analysis, most CMV-associated TCR beta chains appeared to be HLA-restricted, and the HLA associations seemed to be driven largely by CMV exposure. According to the authors, the approach could potentially be generalized to other disease states and immunological phenotypes. In this cohort, only TCR beta chains were sequenced, and detectable features were limited by the absence of alpha or paired-chain data. When HLA alleles, especially DR and DQ, strongly co-occurred, TCR associations were difficult to assign to individual alleles. Correlated functional status among segregating V segments might be attributable to linkage disequilibrium, but an unknown experimental factor could not be ruled out. The sequencing pipeline was judged likely to have produced a cluster of highly shared sequence variants as a technical artifact. In an earlier analysis of approximately 590 of the donors, most TCR beta V segments appeared in productive rearrangements about 87% or about 30% of the time, broadly matching IMGT annotations. In a later analysis, several top co-occurrence clusters were reported to appear linked to parvovirus B19, influenza, CMV and Epstein-Barr virus. In the study, 150 to 200 TCR beta chains were listed as associated with cytomegalovirus. Compared with equally common non-associated chains, HLA-associated TCR beta chains in a later analysis were more clonally expanded and had lower generation probabilities. According to a later genetic analysis, donors in an Asian-associated ancestry cluster had fewer N-insertions in productive TCRs than the roughly 700-donor mean.

Spanning cysteine to phenylalanine, the CDR3 consists of 16 amino acids. CDR3 DNA only is kept here, 48 bases in frame from base 1. CDR1 SEHNR and CDR2 FQNEAQ were looked up in the germline V gene (reference sequence). Libraries were prepared through the immunoSEQ multiplex PCR assay. The multiplex PCR relied on a mix of 60 forward primers for TCR Vbeta segments and 13 reverse primers for TCR Jbeta segments. The CDR3 region of rearranged TCR beta genes was amplified from genomic DNA by a multiplex PCR assay. The amplified TCR beta libraries were sequenced on the Illumina HiSeq System as 87-base-pair reads. As for how the authors treated the data: A later analysis tallied 75 million to 95 million unique TCR beta chains across the 666 repertoires, and approximately 12 million of those chains were shared by two or more donors. Raw reads were error-corrected and collapsed into unique sequences with a nearest-neighbor algorithm that merged closely related sequences to remove PCR and sequencing errors. V, D and J gene segments were assigned by aligning CDR3 sequences to IMGT reference sequences. For a sequence to be retained, at least a six-nucleotide match to both a V gene segment and a J gene segment was required. A rearrangement counted as productive if the CDR3 had no stop codons and remained in frame with V and J, and every other rearrangement counted as non-productive. Following IMGT convention, CDR3 was defined as the stretch from the second conserved V-encoded cysteine to the conserved J-encoded phenylalanine. In an earlier analysis of around 640 of the donors, sequences lacking an unambiguous match to a single V gene segment were excluded. In an earlier analysis of several hundred of the donors, V segments were called functional above 56.7% productive rearrangements and were called segregating when the between-donor standard deviation exceeded 5%. A statistical classification framework was built for diagnosing cytomegalovirus status from the catalog of TCR beta chain sequences. In a later analysis, TCR nucleotide sequences were compared against IMGT/GENE-DB human TR gene sequences so that V and J genes could be assigned. In a later analysis, CDR3 sequences and most-parsimonious VDJ recombination scenarios were assigned using the TCRdist pipeline. A later analysis defined each TCR beta chain by its CDR3 amino acid sequence plus V-gene family, and excluded reads lacking a unique V-gene family. In a later analysis, 450 to 600 highly shared, low-generation-probability nucleotide sequences were removed to address suspected cross-contamination and a sequencing artifact. In a later analysis, a clonal expansion index was calculated for each public chain from normalized within-repertoire ranks of inferred template counts. In a later analysis, generation probabilities were computed using a VDJ recombination model fitted to out-of-frame rearrangements, and the results were checked against IGoR. In a later analysis, TCR-TCR, TCR-HLA and TCR-CMV co-occurrence was scored with hypergeometric tests, and a repertoire-size bias correction was applied to TCR pairs. False discovery rates were estimated in a later analysis by permuting HLA or CMV assignments 20 times. In a later analysis, co-occurring TCRs were grouped using DBSCAN, with TCRdist sequence similarity added in when clustering inside HLA-allele-positive subsets. Repertoires with fewer than 30,000 or more than 120,000 public chains were left out of co-occurrence clustering, as were about five repertoires with anomalous nucleotide sharing. TCRdb retrieved this table from immuneACCESS and kept in-frame rearrangements only. Not all clones are present; in checked studies, unresolved V genes account for under half, and no reason is known for the remainder. V, J and clone size reflect that table, while D and trimming were determined from the DNA. In all, the sample holds about 140,000 clones, and approximately 80% of those were seen once. The ten largest clones capture over 13% of the sample.

The cohort consisted of approximately 670 healthy bone marrow donors. All cohort members were sampled while nominally healthy, although unrecorded immune exposures were likely present. The donor tested CMV seronegative, placing the donor among the roughly 340 seronegative members of the cohort. A peripheral blood sample was provided by each donor, and peripheral blood mononuclear cells were used for TCR beta sequencing. The Qiagen DNeasy Blood Extraction Kit was used to extract genomic DNA from the blood cell samples. About this clone: This receptor's antigen is unknown. One junction end disagrees with the germline gene, perhaps due to a read error.

Sequencing input: PBMCs. The clonotype comes from a woman in her 40s in good health and CMV-seronegative. The chain was built from TRBV7-9 and TRBJ2-1; TRBD2 is perhaps the D gene, given 6 matching bases. The CDR3 protein sequence reads: CSSSLGALALNNEQFF. At the DNA level, the sequence is TGTTCCAGCAGCTTAGGGGCGCTAGCGCTTAACAATGAGCAGTTCTTC.